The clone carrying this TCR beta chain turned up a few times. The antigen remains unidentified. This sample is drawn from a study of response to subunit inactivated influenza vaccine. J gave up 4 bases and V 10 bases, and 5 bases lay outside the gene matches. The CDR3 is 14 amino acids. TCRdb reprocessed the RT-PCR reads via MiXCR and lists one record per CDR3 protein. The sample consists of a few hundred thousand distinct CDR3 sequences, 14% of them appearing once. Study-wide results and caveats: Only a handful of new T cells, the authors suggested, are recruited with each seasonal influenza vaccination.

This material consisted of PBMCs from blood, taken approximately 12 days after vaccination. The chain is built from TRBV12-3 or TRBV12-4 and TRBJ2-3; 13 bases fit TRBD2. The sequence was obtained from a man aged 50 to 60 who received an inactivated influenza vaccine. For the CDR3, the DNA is TGTGCCACCAAACTAGCGGGGGGGCCAGATACGCAGTATTTT. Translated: CATKLAGGPDTQYF.